This TCR beta chain was observed in a study of blood T cell repertoires in COVID-19. Those who participated ranged in age from 18 to 89 years and resided in some 24 US areas. Profiled with immunoSEQ multiplex PCR; TCRdb holds only in-frame clones, not every one. Among just over 300,000 clones listed, over 80% were seen once. The receptor was derived from a young woman who had recovered from COVID-19. The specimen was PBMCs or T cells enriched from blood (not recorded which).

CDR3 DNA sequence: TGTGCCAGCAGTTTACTAGCGGGGTGGACCGGGGAGCTGTTTTTT. Translated: CASSLLAGWTGELFF. The chain is built from TRBV2 and TRBJ2-2, with 10 bases matching TRBD2. J gave up 5 bases and V 5 bases, and 5 bases lay outside the gene matches. The CDR3 contains 15 residues. Germline V gene sequence: CDR1 SNHLY, CDR2 FYNNEI.